This T cell receptor (beta chain) was sequenced during a study of T cell responses to AZD1222 COVID-19 vaccine. Trimming cost V 1 base and J 1 base; bases outside gene matches: 3. CDR3 size: 15 residues. Germline-derived CDR1 and CDR2 are LGHDT and YNNKEL (reference sequence). Sequenced by immunoSEQ multiplex PCR; TCRdb stores in-frame clones only, minus some. The sample includes about 94,000 clones, around nine tenths of them seen just once. The sequences come from peripheral blood, collected on day 0 of AZD1222 vaccination. This sequence was found in an adult in good health. J is TRBJ2-5 and V is TRBV3-1 (or the pseudogene TRBV3-2); 7 nucleotides align to TRBD1. The CDR3 sequence is CASSQAGTAQETQYF. The CDR3 coding sequence is TGTGCCAGCAGCCAAGCCGGGACAGCCCAAGAGACCCAGTACTTC.